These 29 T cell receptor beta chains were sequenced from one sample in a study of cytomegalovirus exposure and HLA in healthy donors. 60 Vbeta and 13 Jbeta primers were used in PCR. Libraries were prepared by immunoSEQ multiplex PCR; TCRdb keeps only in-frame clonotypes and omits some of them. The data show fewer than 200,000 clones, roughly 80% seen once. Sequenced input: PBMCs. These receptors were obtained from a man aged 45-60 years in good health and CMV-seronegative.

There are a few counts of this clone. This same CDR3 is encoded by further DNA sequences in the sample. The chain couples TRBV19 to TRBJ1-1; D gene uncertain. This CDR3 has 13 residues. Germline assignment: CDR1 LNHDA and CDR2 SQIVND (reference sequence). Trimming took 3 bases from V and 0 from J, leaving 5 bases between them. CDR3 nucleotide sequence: TGTGCCAGTAGTATTACTGTGAACACTGAAGCTTTCTTT. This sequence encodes CASSITVNTEAFF.

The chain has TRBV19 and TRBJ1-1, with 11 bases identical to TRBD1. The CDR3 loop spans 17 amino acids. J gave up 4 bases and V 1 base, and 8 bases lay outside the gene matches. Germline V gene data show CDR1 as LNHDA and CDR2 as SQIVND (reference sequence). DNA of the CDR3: TGTGCCAGTAGTATAGGTCGGGACAGGGGGTTGGCCACTGAAGCTTTCTTT. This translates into CASSIGRDRGLATEAFF.

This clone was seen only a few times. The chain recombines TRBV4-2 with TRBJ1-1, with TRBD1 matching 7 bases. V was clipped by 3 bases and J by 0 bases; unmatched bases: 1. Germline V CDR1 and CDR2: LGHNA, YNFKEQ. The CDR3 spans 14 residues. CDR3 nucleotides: TGTGCCAGCAGCCAGGGACAGATGAACACTGAAGCTTTCTTT. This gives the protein CASSQGQMNTEAFF.

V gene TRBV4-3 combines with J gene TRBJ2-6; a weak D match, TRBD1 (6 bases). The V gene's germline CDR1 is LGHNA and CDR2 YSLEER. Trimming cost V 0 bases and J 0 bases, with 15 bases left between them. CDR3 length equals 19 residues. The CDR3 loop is CASSQDNSRGSSGANVLTF. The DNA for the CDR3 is TGCGCCAGCAGCCAAGATAATTCGAGGGGGAGCTCTGGGGCCAACGTCCTGACTTTC.

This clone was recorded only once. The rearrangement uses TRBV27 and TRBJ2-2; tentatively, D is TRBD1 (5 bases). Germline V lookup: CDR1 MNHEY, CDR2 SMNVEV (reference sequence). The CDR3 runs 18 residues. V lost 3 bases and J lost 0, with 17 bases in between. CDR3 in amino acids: CASSFRARIGANTGELFF. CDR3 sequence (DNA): TGTGCCAGCAGTTTCCGGGCTAGAATAGGGGCGAACACCGGGGAGCTGTTTTTT.

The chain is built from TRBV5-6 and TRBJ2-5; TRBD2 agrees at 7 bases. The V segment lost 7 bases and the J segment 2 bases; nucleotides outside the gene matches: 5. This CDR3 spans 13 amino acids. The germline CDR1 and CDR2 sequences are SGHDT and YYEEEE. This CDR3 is CASATSAQETQYF. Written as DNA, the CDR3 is TGTGCCAGCGCTACTAGCGCTCAAGAGACCCAGTACTTC.

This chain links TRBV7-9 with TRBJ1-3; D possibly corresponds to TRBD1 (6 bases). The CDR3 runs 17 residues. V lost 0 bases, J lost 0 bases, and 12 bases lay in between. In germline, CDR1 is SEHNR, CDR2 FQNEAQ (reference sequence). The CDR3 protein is CASSLATGPDSGNTIYF. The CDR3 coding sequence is TGTGCCAGCAGCTTAGCGACAGGCCCTGACTCTGGAAACACCATATATTTT.

As DNA, the CDR3 is TGTGCCAGCAGCTCTAGCTCGGGAGCCGGTGAGACCCAGTACTTC. Amino acid sequence: CASSSSSGAGETQYF. This chain links TRBV7-8 with TRBJ2-5; a weak D match, TRBD2 (6 bases). CDR3 size: 15 residues. CDR1 and CDR2 from the germline V gene are SGHVS and FQNEAQ. The V end was cut by 4 bases, the J end by 5 bases, with 17 bases between.

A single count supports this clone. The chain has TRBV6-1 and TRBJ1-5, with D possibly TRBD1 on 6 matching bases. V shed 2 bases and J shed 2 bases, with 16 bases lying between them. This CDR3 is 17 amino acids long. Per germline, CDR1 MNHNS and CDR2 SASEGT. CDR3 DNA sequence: TGTGCCAGCAGTGAAAGGGGCGGAGCAGGGGGCAATCAGCCCCAGCATTTT. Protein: CASSERGGAGGNQPQHF.

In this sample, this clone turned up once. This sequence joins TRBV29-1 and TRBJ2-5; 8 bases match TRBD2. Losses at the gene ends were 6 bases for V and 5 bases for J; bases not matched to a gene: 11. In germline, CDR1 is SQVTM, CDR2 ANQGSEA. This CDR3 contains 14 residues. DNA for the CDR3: TGCAGCGTCGTCGGGAGCGGGAGTAGGGAGACCCAGTACTTC. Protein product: CSVVGSGSRETQYF.

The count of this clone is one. As DNA, the CDR3 is TGTGCCAGCAGCCGCCAGACAGGGGGTTCCCTAGGGGCCCAGTACTTC. This codes for CASSRQTGGSLGAQYF. The gene calls are TRBV11-2 and TRBJ2-5; TRBD1 aligns across 9 bases. Germline lookup yields CDR1 SGHAT and CDR2 FQNNGV. The CDR3 consists of 16 residues. Trimming took 5 bases from V and 9 from J; bases not matched to a gene: 16.

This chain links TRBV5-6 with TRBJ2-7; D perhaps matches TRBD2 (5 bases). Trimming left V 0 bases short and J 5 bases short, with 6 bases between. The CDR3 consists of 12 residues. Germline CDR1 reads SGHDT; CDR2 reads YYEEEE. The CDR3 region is CASSLAGDEQYF. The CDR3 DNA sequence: TGTGCCAGCAGCTTGGCCGGGGACGAGCAGTACTTC.

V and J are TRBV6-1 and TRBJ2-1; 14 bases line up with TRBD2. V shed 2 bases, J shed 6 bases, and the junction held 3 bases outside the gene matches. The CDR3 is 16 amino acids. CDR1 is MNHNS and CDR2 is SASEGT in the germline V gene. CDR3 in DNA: TGTGCCAGCAGTGAACACGGACTAGCGGGAGGCAATGAGCAGTTCTTC. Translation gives CASSEHGLAGGNEQFF.

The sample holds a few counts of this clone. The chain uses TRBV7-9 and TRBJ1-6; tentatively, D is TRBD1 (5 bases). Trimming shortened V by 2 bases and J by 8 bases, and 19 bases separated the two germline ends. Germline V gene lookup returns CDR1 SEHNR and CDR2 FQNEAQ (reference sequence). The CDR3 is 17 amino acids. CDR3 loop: CASSLSRWGSNYSPLHF. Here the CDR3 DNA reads TGTGCCAGCAGCTTATCGCGGTGGGGCAGCAATTATTCACCCCTCCACTTT.

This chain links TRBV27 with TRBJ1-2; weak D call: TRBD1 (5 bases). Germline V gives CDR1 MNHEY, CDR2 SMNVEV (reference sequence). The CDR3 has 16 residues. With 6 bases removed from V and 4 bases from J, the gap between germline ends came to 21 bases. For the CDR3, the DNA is TGTGCCAGCAGCGGAGGGGACGCAAGGGCCCTCTATGGCTACACCTTC. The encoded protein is CASSGGDARALYGYTF.

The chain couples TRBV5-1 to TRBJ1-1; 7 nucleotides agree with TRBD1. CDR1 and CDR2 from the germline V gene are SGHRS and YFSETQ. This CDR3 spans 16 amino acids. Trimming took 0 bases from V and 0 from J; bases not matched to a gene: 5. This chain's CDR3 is CASSLEMGQMNTEAFF. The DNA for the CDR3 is TGCGCCAGCAGCTTGGAAATGGGACAGATGAACACTGAAGCTTTCTTT.

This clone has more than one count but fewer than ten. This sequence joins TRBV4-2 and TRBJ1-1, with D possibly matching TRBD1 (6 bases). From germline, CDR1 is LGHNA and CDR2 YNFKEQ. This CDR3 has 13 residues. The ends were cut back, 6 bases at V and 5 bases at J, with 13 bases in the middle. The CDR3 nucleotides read TGTGCCAGCAGTCTCCCAGGGGCGACTGAAGCTTTCTTT. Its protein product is CASSLPGATEAFF.

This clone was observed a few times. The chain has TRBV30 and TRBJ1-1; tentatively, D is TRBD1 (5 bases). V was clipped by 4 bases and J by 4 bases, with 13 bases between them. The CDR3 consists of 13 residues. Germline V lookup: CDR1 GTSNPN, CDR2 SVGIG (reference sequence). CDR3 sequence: CAWKFGGITEAFF. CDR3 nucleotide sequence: TGTGCCTGGAAATTCGGGGGTATCACTGAAGCTTTCTTT. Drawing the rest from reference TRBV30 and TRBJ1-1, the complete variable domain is SQTIHQWPATLVQPVGSPLSLECTVEGTSNPNLYWYRQAAGRGLQLLFYSVGIGQISSEVPQNLSASRPQDRQFILSSKKLLLSDSGFYLCAWKFGGITEAFFGQGTRLTVV.

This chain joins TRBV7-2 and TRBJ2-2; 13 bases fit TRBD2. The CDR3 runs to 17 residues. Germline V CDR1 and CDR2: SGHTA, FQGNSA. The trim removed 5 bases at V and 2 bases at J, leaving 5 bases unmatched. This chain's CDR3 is CASSKGLAGVNTGELFF. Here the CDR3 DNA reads TGTGCCAGCAGCAAAGGACTAGCGGGAGTAAACACCGGGGAGCTGTTTTTT.

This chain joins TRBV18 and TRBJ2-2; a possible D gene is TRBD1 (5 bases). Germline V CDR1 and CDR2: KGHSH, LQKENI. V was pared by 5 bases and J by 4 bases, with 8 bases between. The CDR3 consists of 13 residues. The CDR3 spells CASSRQSTGELFF. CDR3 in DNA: TGTGCCAGCTCAAGACAGTCCACCGGGGAGCTGTTTTTT.

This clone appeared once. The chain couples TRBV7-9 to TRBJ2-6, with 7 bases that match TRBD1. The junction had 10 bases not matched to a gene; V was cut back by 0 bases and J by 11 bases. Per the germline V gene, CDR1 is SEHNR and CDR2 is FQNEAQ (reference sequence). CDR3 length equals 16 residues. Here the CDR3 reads CASSLARTGFFYVLTF. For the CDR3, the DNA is TGTGCCAGCAGCTTAGCTCGGACAGGCTTTTTCTACGTCCTGACTTTC.

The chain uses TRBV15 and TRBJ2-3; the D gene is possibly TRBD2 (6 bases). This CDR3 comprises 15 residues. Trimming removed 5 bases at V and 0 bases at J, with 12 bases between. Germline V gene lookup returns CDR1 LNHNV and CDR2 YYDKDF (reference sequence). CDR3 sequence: CATSAFGGSTDTQYF. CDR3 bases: TGTGCCACCAGCGCGTTTGGAGGGAGCACAGATACGCAGTATTTT. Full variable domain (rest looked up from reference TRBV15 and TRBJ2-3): DAMVIQNPRYQVTQFGKPVTLSCSQTLNHNVMYWYQQKSSQAPKLLFHYYDKDFNNEADTPDNFQSRRPNTSFCFLDIRSPGLGDTAMYLCATSAFGGSTDTQYFGPGTRLTVL.

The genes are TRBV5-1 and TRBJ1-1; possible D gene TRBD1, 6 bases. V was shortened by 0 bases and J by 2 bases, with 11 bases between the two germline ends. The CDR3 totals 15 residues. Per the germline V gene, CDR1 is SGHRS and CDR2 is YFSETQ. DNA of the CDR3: TGCGCCAGCAGCTTGGGGGACACCATCAACACTGAAGCTTTCTTT. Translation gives CASSLGDTINTEAFF. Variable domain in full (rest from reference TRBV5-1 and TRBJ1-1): KAGVTQTPRYLIKTRGQQVTLSCSPISGHRSVSWYQQTPGQGLQFLFEYFSETQRNKGNFPGRFSGRQFSNSRSEMNVSTLELGDSALYLCASSLGDTINTEAFFGQGTRLTVV.

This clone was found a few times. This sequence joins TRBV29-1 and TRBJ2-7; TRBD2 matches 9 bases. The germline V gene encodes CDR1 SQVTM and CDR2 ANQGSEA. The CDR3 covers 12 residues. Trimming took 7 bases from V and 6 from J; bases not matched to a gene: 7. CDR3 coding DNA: TGCAGCGCCCATAGCGGGAGCTCCGAGCAGTACTTC. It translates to CSAHSGSSEQYF.

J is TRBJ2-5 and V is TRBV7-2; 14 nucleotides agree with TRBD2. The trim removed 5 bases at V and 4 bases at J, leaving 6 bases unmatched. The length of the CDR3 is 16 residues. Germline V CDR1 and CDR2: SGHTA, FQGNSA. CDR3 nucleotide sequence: TGTGCCAGCAGCCCGGGGACTAGCGGGAGCGGAGAGACCCAGTACTTC. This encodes CASSPGTSGSGETQYF.

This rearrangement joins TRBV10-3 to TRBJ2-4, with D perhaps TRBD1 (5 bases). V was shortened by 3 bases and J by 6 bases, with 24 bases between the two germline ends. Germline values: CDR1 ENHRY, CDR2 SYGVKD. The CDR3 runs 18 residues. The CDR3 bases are TGTGCCATCAGTGATCCCAATGCCACAGGTCCACTCGGAAACATTCAGTACTTC. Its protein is CAISDPNATGPLGNIQYF.

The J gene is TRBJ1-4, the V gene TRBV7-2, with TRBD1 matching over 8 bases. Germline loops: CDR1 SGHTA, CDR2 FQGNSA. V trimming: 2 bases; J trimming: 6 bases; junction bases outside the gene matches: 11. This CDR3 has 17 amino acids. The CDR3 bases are TGTGCCAGCAGCTTAAACCCCAGGGGGCGGAGGGATGAAAAACTGTTTTTT. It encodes CASSLNPRGRRDEKLFF.

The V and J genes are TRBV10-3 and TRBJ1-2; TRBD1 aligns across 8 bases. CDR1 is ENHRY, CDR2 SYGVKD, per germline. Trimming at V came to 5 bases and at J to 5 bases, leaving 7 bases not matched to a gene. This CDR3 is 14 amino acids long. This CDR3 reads CAISPPGTGYGYTF. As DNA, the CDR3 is TGTGCCATCAGTCCTCCTGGGACAGGTTATGGCTACACCTTC.

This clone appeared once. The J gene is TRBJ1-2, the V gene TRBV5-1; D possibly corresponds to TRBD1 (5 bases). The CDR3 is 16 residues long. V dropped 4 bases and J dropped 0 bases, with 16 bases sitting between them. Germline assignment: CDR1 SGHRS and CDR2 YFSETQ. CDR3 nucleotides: TGCGCCAGCAGCAAAAGTAAACGGGGGGCTAACTATGGCTACACCTTC. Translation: CASSKSKRGANYGYTF.